The 25 T cell receptor beta chains reported below all come from one sample, sequenced in a study of identifying expanded T cells in peripheral blood. Libraries were prepared by immunoSEQ multiplex PCR; TCRdb keeps only in-frame clonotypes and omits some of them. The repertoire consists of some 78,000 clones, with roughly 89% occurring once and the leading ten covering less than 20%. Source material: blood. These TCRs come from a person aged 18 to 75 in good health.

The chain uses TRBV5-1 and TRBJ2-1, with D unresolved. Trimming shortened V by 0 bases and J by 2 bases, and 12 bases separated the two germline ends. CDR1 is SGHRS and CDR2 is YFSETQ in the germline V gene. The CDR3 has 16 residues. The CDR3 nucleotides read TGCGCCAGCAGCTTGGGGGGAAACACCGCCTACAATGAGCAGTTCTTC. Its translation: CASSLGGNTAYNEQFF.

The table lists this clone with a count of one. The CDR3 is CASSLDVGEQYF. CDR3 DNA: TGTGCCAGCAGCTTAGATGTAGGAGAGCAGTACTTC. The chain recombines TRBV7-2 with TRBJ2-7; D is unresolved. Germline V gene data show CDR1 as SGHTA and CDR2 as FQGNSA. V gave up 1 base and J gave up 7 bases, with 8 bases separating them. This CDR3 spans 12 amino acids.

This chain links TRBV5-6 with TRBJ2-3; 7 bases line up with TRBD2. This CDR3 region has 15 residues. V was clipped by 7 bases and J by 3 bases; unmatched bases: 11. The germline V gene encodes CDR1 SGHDT and CDR2 YYEEEE. This chain's CDR3 is CASVGGLAVTDTQYF. The CDR3 DNA sequence: TGTGCCAGCGTGGGTGGGCTAGCGGTAACAGATACGCAGTATTTT.

CDR3 sequence: CASSRVTYQDEQYF. CDR3 DNA sequence: TGTGCCAGCAGTAGGGTAACGTATCAGGACGAGCAGTACTTC. The gene calls are TRBV6-5 and TRBJ2-7; D unresolved. The ends were cut back, 5 bases at V and 5 bases at J, with 16 bases in the middle. This CDR3 has 14 amino acids. The germline CDR1 and CDR2 sequences are MNHEY and SVGAGI.

This clone was observed a few times. The rearrangement joins TRBV7-9 to TRBJ2-1; 11 nucleotides align to TRBD2. The CDR3 is made up of 16 amino acids. Germline values: CDR1 SEHNR, CDR2 FQNEAQ (reference sequence). Trimming took 3 bases from V and 7 from J; bases not matched to a gene: 8. CDR3 DNA: TGTGCCAGCAGCTTGATACTAGCGGGAGAGCGGAATGAGCAGTTCTTC. This translates into CASSLILAGERNEQFF.

This clone has more than one count but fewer than ten. This chain links TRBV6-1 with TRBJ1-2; no reliable D call. The length of the CDR3 is 12 residues. Germline V gene sequence: CDR1 MNHNS, CDR2 SASEGT. Between the trimmed V and J ends, which lost 3 bases and 5 bases, there was a span of 7 bases. The CDR3 DNA is TGTGCCAGCAGTGATTCAGTGTATGGCTACACCTTC. Amino acid sequence: CASSDSVYGYTF.

The chain employs TRBV7-9 and TRBJ1-2; TRBD1 aligns across 8 bases. J gave up 4 bases and V 3 bases, and 4 bases lay outside the gene matches. The germline V gene encodes CDR1 SEHNR and CDR2 FQNEAQ (reference sequence). The CDR3 is 14 amino acids. The CDR3 sequence is CASSLTTGVYGYTF. Here the CDR3 DNA reads TGTGCCAGCAGCTTGACGACAGGGGTCTATGGCTACACCTTC.

The rearrangement uses TRBV4-1 and TRBJ2-3; 15 nucleotides agree with TRBD2. The ends lost 1 base at V and 2 bases at J; junction bases unmatched: 7. The length of the CDR3 is 19 residues. Germline V gene sequence: CDR1 MGHRA, CDR2 YSYEKL. In nucleotides, the CDR3 is TGCGCCAGCAGCCAAGGAGGACTAGCGGGAGGGGGGGCCACAGATACGCAGTATTTT. Amino acids: CASSQGGLAGGGATDTQYF.

The chain carries TRBV19 and TRBJ1-5; TRBD1 aligns across 9 bases. The CDR3 totals 16 residues. Germline V gives CDR1 LNHDA, CDR2 SQIVND (reference sequence). Trimming at V came to 5 bases and at J to 2 bases, leaving 7 bases not matched to a gene. The CDR3 region has the DNA TGTGCCAGTAGTGGGGGACAGGGATCGGGCAATCAGCCCCAGCATTTT. This codes for CASSGGQGSGNQPQHF.

The gene calls are TRBV5-6 and TRBJ2-7; D might be TRBD2 (6 bases). With 4 bases removed from V and 4 bases from J, the gap between germline ends came to 12 bases. The germline V gene encodes CDR1 SGHDT and CDR2 YYEEEE. This CDR3 has 13 residues. The CDR3 reads CASSRGGFYEQYF. The CDR3 bases are TGTGCCAGCAGCCGTGGGGGGTTTTACGAGCAGTACTTC. Variable domain in full (rest from reference TRBV5-6 and TRBJ2-7): DAGVTQSPTHLIKTRGQQVTLRCSPKSGHDTVSWYQQALGQGPQFIFQYYEEEERQRGNFPDRFSGHQFPNYSSELNVNALLLGDSALYLCASSRGGFYEQYFGPGTRLTVT.

The V gene is TRBV25-1, the J gene TRBJ2-7, with 7 bases that match TRBD2. Losses at the gene ends were 6 bases for V and 3 bases for J; bases not matched to a gene: 2. The CDR3 sequence is 12 residues long. Germline V gene sequence: CDR1 MGHDK, CDR2 SYGVNS. The CDR3 protein is CASSPGGYEQYF. The CDR3, as DNA: TGTGCCAGCAGCCCGGGGGGCTACGAGCAGTACTTC.

The rearrangement joins TRBV18 to TRBJ2-1; 10 positions agree with TRBD2. Germline values: CDR1 KGHSH, CDR2 LQKENI. V shed 4 bases, J shed 3 bases, and the junction held 18 bases outside the gene matches. The CDR3 contains 20 residues. The CDR3 region is CASSLLDSSRGTSVYNEQFF. The DNA of the CDR3 is TGTGCCAGCTCACTGTTGGACAGCTCAAGAGGGACTAGCGTCTACAATGAGCAGTTCTTC.

The J gene is TRBJ2-5, the V gene TRBV4-2, with 12 nucleotides matching TRBD2. After removal of 4 bases from V and 2 bases from J, the junction contained 2 bases not matched to a gene. This CDR3 is built from 15 residues. The V gene's germline CDR1 is LGHNA and CDR2 YNFKEQ. CDR3 in DNA: TGTGCCAGCAGCCGGACTAGCGGGGTACAAGAGACCCAGTACTTC. Translating gives CASSRTSGVQETQYF.

V and J are TRBV11-1 and TRBJ2-1, with 8 bases identical to TRBD2. CDR1 and CDR2 (germline): SGHAT, FQDESV (reference sequence). J gave up 0 bases and V 5 bases, and 6 bases lay outside the gene matches. The CDR3 sequence is 16 residues long. CDR3 amino acids: CASSPSGRVSYNEQFF. The CDR3 DNA sequence: TGTGCCAGCAGCCCAAGCGGGAGAGTCTCCTACAATGAGCAGTTCTTC.

The chain is built from TRBV6-1 and TRBJ2-7; D is unresolved. Trimming took 1 base from V and 3 from J, leaving 10 bases between them. Germline values: CDR1 MNHNS, CDR2 SASEGT. This CDR3 has 14 amino acids. CDR3 DNA: TGTGCCAGCAGTGAAGGCTTGGGATTCTACGAGCAGTACTTC. Translating gives CASSEGLGFYEQYF.

The J gene is TRBJ2-2, the V gene TRBV28, with D perhaps matching TRBD1 (6 bases). V lost 9 bases and J lost 1, with 18 bases in between. There are 16 residues in the CDR3. Germline-derived CDR1 and CDR2 are MDHEN and SYDVKM. The CDR3 reads CASRASDRLNTGELFF. The DNA of the CDR3 is TGTGCCAGTCGGGCCTCGGACAGACTGAACACCGGGGAGCTGTTTTTT.

V is TRBV27 and J is TRBJ2-3; D is possibly TRBD1 (5 bases). The V gene lost 3 bases and the J gene lost 1 base, with 14 bases spanning the gap. This CDR3 region has 16 residues. Germline V lookup: CDR1 MNHEY, CDR2 SMNVEV (reference sequence). CDR3 sequence: CASSFARRGGTDTQYF. In DNA form, the CDR3 reads TGTGCCAGCAGTTTTGCCAGAAGGGGTGGCACAGATACGCAGTATTTT.

The J gene is TRBJ2-7, the V gene TRBV7-2, with D possibly matching TRBD2 (7 bases). CDR1 is SGHTA and CDR2 is FQGNSA in the germline V gene. Trimming stripped 4 bases from V and 11 bases from J, with 15 bases between. The CDR3 sequence is 12 residues long. Written as DNA, the CDR3 is TGTGCCAGCAGCTCCAAGGGGGGGACCAAGTACTTC. Translation: CASSSKGGTKYF.

The CDR3 loop is CASSVLQGLPGELFF. CDR3 in DNA: TGTGCCAGCAGCGTACTTCAGGGTCTACCCGGGGAGCTGTTTTTT. The rearrangement uses TRBV9 and TRBJ2-2; D perhaps matches TRBD1 (5 bases). Germline CDR1 SGDLS, CDR2 YYNGEE. Trimming took 1 base from V and 6 from J, leaving 13 bases between them. The CDR3 consists of 15 residues.

This sequence joins TRBV27 and TRBJ2-1; 12 bases map to TRBD1. Germline loops: CDR1 MNHEY, CDR2 SMNVEV (reference sequence). This CDR3 spans 15 amino acids. The ends lost 2 bases at V and 8 bases at J; junction bases unmatched: 4. This chain's CDR3 is CASSLQGQGADEQFF. The CDR3 DNA reads TGTGCCAGCAGTTTACAGGGACAGGGGGCTGATGAGCAGTTCTTC.

The chain combines TRBV21-1 with TRBJ2-7; the listed D gene, TRBD2, was not tested against the DNA. TRBV21-1 is marked as a pseudogene. This CDR3 spans 15 amino acids. CDR3 DNA: TGTGCCAGCAGCAGGCTGATAGCGGGGGCCTACGAGCAGTACTTC. Translation: CASSRLIAGAYEQYF.

This clone was observed once. The chain links TRBV28 to TRBJ2-5; perhaps TRBD1 as D (6 bases). CDR1 is MDHEN, CDR2 SYDVKM, per germline. The CDR3 covers 12 residues. V lost 5 bases, J lost 4 bases, and 8 bases lay in between. CDR3 protein: CASSKGGETQYF. The CDR3 nucleotides are TGTGCCAGCAGTAAAGGGGGAGAGACCCAGTACTTC.

This clone was observed once. CDR3 coding DNA: TGTGCCAGCAGTGAAAACGGGGCCTATGGCTACACCTTC. It codes for CASSENGAYGYTF. The chain has TRBV6-4 and TRBJ1-2, with D possibly being TRBD1 (5 bases). This CDR3 has 13 residues. The V end lost 3 bases, the J end lost 4 bases, and 9 bases lay between the germline ends. Germline values: CDR1 MRHNA, CDR2 SNTAGT.

This sequence joins TRBV5-1 and TRBJ2-3, with 8 nucleotides matching TRBD2. The V segment lost 1 base and the J segment 2 bases; nucleotides outside the gene matches: 6. Germline V lookup: CDR1 SGHRS, CDR2 YFSETQ. This CDR3 is 16 amino acids long. CDR3 nucleotide sequence: TGCGCCAGCAGCTTGCTGTCTAGCGGGTACACAGATACGCAGTATTTT. It encodes CASSLLSSGYTDTQYF.

The CDR3 region has the DNA TGTGCCAGCAGCCTGAGCGGGAGTGGTTATGAGACCCAGTACTTC. Translated, it gives CASSLSGSGYETQYF. The V gene is TRBV7-8, the J gene TRBJ2-5; 8 bases are a match to TRBD2. This CDR3 has 15 residues. Looked up from germline, CDR1 is SGHVS and CDR2 is FQNEAQ. Trimming removed 5 bases from V and 5 bases from J; junction bases left unmatched: 10.